This entry concerns a single T cell receptor (beta chain). Produced via immunoSEQ multiplex PCR; TCRdb's table is partial and in-frame only. The sample lists almost 550,000 clones, about 84% occurring once. The V and J ends lost 1 base and 2 bases respectively, with 16 bases between them. The germline V gene has CDR1 MGHRA and CDR2 YSYEKL. The CDR3 is 17 residues long. This specimen comes from a study of shared T cell receptors in the human thymus. These records were also assigned to another study, of human thymus T cells. That investigation notes: Repertoires from thymus and blood appeared to show biased V and J gene usage.

The sequenced sample was thymocytes. V usage is TRBV4-1 and J usage is TRBJ2-3; perhaps TRBD2 as D (5 bases). This clonotype originated in a boy in the first two years of life with a congenital heart defect. The CDR3 loop reads CASSQVFSGVSTDTQYF. CDR3 DNA: TGCGCCAGCAGCCAAGTTTTTTCCGGGGTTTCCACAGATACGCAGTATTTT.